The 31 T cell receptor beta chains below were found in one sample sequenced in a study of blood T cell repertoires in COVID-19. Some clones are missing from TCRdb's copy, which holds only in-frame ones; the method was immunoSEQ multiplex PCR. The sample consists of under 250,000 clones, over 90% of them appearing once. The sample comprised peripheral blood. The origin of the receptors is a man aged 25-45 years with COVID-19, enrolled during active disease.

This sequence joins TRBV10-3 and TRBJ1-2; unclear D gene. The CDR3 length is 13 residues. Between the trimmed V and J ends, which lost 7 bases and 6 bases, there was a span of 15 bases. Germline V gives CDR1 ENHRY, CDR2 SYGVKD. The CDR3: CAITPAEGDGYTF. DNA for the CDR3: TGTGCCATCACCCCGGCTGAAGGAGATGGCTACACCTTC.

Here the CDR3 DNA reads TGTGCCAGTGGCGGCGAGGGCGTCCTCAATCAGCCCCAGCATTTT. Its protein product is CASGGEGVLNQPQHF. V gene TRBV19 combines with J gene TRBJ1-5; D gene unclear. Trimming cost V 8 bases and J 3 bases, with 17 bases left between them. Germline CDR1 LNHDA, CDR2 SQIVND (reference sequence). This CDR3 has 15 residues. Variable domain in full (rest from reference TRBV19 and TRBJ1-5): DGGITQSPKYLFRKEGQNVTLSCEQNLNHDAMYWYRQDPGQGLRLIYYSQIVNDFQKGDIAEGYSVSREKKESFPLTVTSAQKNPTAFYLCASGGEGVLNQPQHFGDGTRLSIL.

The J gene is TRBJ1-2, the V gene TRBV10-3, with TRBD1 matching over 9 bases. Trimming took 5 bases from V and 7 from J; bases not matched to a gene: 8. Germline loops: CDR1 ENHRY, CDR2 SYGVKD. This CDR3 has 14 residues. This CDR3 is CAISRTGAGLGYTF. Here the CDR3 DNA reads TGTGCCATCAGTCGGACAGGGGCCGGCCTTGGCTACACCTTC.

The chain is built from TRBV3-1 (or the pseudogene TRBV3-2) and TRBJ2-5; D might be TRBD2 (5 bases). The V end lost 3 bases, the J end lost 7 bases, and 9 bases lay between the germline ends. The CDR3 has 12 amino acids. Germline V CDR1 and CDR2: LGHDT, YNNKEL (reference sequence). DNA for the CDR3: TGTGCCAGCAGCCACTACGAGGGGACCCAGTACTTC. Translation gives CASSHYEGTQYF.

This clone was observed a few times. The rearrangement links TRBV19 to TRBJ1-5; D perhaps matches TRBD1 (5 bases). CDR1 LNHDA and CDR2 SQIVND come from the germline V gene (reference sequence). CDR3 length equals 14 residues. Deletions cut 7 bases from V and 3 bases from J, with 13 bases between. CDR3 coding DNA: TGTGCCAGTATTGGGGGGAGCGACAATCAGCCCCAGCATTTT. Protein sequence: CASIGGSDNQPQHF.

The DNA of the CDR3 is TGCGCCAGCATGACTAGCGGGGGGCGTCAAGAGACCCAGTACTTC. It is translated as CASMTSGGRQETQYF. The genes are TRBV5-1 and TRBJ2-5; 13 bases line up with TRBD2. CDR1 and CDR2 (germline): SGHRS, YFSETQ. The CDR3 runs to 15 residues. J was trimmed by 2 bases and V by 6 bases; bases with no gene match: 4.

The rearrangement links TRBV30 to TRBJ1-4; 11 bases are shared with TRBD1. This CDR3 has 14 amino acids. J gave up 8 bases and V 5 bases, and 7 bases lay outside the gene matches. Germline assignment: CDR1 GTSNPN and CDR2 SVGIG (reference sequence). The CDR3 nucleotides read TGTGCCTGGGGTCCGGGACAGGGGGAGGAAAAACTGTTTTTT. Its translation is CAWGPGQGEEKLFF.

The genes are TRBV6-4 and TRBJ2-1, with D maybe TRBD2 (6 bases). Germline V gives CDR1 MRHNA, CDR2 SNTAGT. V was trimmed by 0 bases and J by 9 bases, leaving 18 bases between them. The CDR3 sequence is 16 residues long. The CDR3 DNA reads TGTGCCAGCAGTGACTCGAGGGGTGGAGGGGTCGGTGAGCAGTTCTTC. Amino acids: CASSDSRGGGVGEQFF.

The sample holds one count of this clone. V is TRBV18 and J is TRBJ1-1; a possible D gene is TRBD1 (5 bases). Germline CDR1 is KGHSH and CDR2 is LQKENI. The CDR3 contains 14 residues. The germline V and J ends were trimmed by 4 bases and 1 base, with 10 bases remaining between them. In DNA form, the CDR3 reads TGTGCCAGCTCACAGGCAGGGCCGAACACTGAAGCTTTCTTT. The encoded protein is CASSQAGPNTEAFF.

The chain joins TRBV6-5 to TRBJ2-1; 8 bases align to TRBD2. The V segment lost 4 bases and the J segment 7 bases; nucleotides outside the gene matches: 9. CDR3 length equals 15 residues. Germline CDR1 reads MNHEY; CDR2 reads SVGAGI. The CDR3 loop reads CASSLDGGAVNEQFF. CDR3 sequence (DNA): TGTGCCAGCAGTTTGGACGGGGGGGCGGTAAATGAGCAGTTCTTC.

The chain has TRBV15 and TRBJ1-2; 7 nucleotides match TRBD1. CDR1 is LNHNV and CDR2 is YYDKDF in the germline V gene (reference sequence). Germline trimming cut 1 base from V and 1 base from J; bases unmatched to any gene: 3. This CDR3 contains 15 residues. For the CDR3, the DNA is TGTGCCACCAGCAGAGGTCAGGGGGATAACTATGGCTACACCTTC. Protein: CATSRGQGDNYGYTF.

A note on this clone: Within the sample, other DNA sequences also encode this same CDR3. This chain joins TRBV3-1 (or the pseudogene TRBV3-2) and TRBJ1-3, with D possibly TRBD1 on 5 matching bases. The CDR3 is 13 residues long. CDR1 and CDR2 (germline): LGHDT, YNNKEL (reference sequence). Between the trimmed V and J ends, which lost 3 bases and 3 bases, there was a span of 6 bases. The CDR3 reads CASSQGGGNTIYF. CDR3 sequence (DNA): TGTGCCAGCAGCCAGGGGGGTGGAAACACCATATATTTT.

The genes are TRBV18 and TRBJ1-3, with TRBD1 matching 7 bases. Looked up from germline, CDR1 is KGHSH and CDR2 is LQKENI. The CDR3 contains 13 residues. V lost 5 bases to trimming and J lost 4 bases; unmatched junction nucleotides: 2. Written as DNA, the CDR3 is TGTGCCAGCTCATCGGGACAGGGAAACACCATATATTTT. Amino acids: CASSSGQGNTIYF.

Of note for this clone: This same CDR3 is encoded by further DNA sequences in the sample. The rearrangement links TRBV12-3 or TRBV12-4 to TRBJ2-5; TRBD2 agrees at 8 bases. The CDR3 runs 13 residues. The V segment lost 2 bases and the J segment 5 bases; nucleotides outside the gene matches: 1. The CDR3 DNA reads TGTGCCAGCAGTTTACGGGGGGGCGAGACCCAGTACTTC. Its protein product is CASSLRGGETQYF.

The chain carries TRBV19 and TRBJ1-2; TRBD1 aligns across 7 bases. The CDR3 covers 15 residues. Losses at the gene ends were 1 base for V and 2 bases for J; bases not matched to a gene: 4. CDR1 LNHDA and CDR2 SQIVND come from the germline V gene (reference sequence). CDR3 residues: CASSIVGGQNYGYTF. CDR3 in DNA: TGTGCCAGTAGTATAGTAGGGGGACAGAACTATGGCTACACCTTC.

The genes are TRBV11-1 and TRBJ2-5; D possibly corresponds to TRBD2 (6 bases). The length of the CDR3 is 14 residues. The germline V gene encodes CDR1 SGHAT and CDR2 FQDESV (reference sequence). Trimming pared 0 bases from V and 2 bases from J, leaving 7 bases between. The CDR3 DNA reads TGTGCCAGCAGCTTAGCGGGGGGACAAGAGACCCAGTACTTC. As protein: CASSLAGGQETQYF.

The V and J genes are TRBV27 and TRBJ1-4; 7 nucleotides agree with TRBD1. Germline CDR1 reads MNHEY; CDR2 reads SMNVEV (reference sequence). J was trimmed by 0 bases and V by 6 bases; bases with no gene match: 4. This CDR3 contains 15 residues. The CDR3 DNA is TGTGCCAGCAGACCCGACAGGGCAACTAATGAAAAACTGTTTTTT. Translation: CASRPDRATNEKLFF. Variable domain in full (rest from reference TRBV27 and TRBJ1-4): EAQVTQNPRYLITVTGKKLTVTCSQNMNHEYMSWYRQDPGLGLRQIYYSMNVEVTDKGDVPEGYKVSRKEKRNFPLILESPSPNQTSLYFCASRPDRATNEKLFFGSGTQLSVL.

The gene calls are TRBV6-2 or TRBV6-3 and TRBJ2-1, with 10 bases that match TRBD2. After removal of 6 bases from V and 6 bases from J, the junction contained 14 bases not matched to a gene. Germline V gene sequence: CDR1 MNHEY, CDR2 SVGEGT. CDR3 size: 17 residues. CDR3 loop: CASSNFERGGRGNEQFF. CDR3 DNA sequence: TGTGCCAGCAGCAACTTTGAGCGGGGGGGCCGAGGCAATGAGCAGTTCTTC.

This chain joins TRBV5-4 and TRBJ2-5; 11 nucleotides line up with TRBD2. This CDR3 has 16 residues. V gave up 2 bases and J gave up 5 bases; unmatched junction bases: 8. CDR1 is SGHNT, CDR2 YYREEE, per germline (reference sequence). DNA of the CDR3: TGTGCCAGCAGCTTAAAACTAGCGGGGGCGGGGGAGACCCAGTACTTC. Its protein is CASSLKLAGAGETQYF. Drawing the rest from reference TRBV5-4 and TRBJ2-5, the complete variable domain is ETGVTQSPTHLIKTRGQQVTLRCSSQSGHNTVSWYQQALGQGPQFIFQYYREEENGRGNFPPRFSGLQFPNYSSELNVNALELDDSALYLCASSLKLAGAGETQYFGPGTRLLVL.

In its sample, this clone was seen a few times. Here the CDR3 DNA reads TGTGCCAGCAGCTTAGGGACAGGCCCGGTAAGCGATGGCTACACCTTC. Amino acids: CASSLGTGPVSDGYTF. The chain joins TRBV13 to TRBJ1-2; a possible D gene is TRBD1 (6 bases). The CDR3 extends over 16 amino acids. Trimming took 0 bases from V and 6 from J, leaving 17 bases between them. CDR1 is PRHDT, CDR2 FYEKMQ, per germline (reference sequence).

The CDR3 nucleotides read TGTGCCTGGAGCTCACAGGGGGACACTGAAGCTTTCTTT. Translated, it gives CAWSSQGDTEAFF. V is TRBV30 and J is TRBJ1-1; 8 nucleotides align to TRBD1. The CDR3 consists of 13 residues. The V segment lost 3 bases and the J segment 3 bases; nucleotides outside the gene matches: 3. The germline CDR1 and CDR2 sequences are GTSNPN and SVGIG (reference sequence).

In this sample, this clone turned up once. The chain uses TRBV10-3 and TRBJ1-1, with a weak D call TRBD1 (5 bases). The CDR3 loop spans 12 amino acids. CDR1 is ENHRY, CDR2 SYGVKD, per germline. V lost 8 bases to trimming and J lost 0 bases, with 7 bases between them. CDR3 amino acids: CAIQQVNTEAFF. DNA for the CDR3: TGTGCCATCCAACAGGTGAACACTGAAGCTTTCTTT.

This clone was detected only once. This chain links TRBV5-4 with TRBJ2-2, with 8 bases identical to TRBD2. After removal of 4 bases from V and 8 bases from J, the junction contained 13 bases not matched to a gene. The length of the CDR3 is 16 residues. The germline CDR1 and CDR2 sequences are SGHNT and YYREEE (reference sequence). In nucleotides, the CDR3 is TGTGCCAGCAGCCTCCGGGGGGGCCCTCCGGAGGGGGAGCTGTTTTTT. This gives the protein CASSLRGGPPEGELFF.

Written as DNA, the CDR3 is TGTGCCAGCAGTGAATCGACAGTAGGGAACACTGAAGCTTTCTTT. Encoded protein: CASSESTVGNTEAFF. The chain employs TRBV25-1 and TRBJ1-1, with a tentative D call TRBD1 (5 bases). The CDR3 covers 15 residues. The V gene lost 1 base and the J gene lost 1 base, with 10 bases spanning the gap. Germline values: CDR1 MGHDK, CDR2 SYGVNS.

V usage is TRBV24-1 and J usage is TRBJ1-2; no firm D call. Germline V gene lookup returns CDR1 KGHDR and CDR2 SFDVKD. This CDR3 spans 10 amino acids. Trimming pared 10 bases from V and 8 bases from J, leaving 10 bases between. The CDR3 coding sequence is TGTGCCACGGACTCGGGGGGCTACACCTTC. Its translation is CATDSGGYTF.

In nucleotides, the CDR3 is TGTGCCATCAGTAGCGTAGGACTGCTTAAATCCTACGAGCAGTACTTC. It specifies CAISSVGLLKSYEQYF. This chain links TRBV10-3 with TRBJ2-7; maybe TRBD2 (5 bases). Germline V gene sequence: CDR1 ENHRY, CDR2 SYGVKD. The V end was cut by 5 bases, the J end by 1 base, with 18 bases between. CDR3 length: 16 residues.

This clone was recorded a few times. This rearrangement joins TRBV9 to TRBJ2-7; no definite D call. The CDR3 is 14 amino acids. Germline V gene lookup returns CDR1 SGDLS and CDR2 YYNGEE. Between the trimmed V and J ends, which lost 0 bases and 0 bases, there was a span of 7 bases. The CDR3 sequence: CASSVDGGSYEQYF. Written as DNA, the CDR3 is TGTGCCAGCAGCGTAGACGGCGGCTCCTACGAGCAGTACTTC. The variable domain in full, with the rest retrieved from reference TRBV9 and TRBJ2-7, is DSGVTQTPKHLITATGQRVTLRCSPRSGDLSVYWYQQSLDQGLQFLIQYYNGEERAKGNILERFSAQQFPDLHSELNLSSLELGDSALYFCASSVDGGSYEQYFGPGTRLTVT.

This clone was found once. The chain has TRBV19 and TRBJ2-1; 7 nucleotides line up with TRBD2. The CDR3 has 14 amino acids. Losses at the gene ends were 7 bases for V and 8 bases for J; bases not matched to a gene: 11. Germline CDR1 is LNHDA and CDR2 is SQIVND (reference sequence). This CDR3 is CASTPGEGWDEQFF. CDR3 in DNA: TGTGCCAGTACCCCCGGGGAGGGGTGGGATGAGCAGTTCTTC.

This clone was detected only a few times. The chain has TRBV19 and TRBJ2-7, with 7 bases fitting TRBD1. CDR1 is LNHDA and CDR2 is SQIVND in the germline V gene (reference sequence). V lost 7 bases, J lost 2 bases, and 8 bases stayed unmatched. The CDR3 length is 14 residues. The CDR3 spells CASKDRSSPYEQYF. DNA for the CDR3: TGTGCCAGTAAGGACAGGTCATCCCCCTACGAGCAGTACTTC.

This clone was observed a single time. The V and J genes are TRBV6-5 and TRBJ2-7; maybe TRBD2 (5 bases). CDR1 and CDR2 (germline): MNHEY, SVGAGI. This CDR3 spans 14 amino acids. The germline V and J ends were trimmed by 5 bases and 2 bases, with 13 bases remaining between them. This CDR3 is CASSRREGAYEQYF. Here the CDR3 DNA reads TGTGCCAGCAGTCGCCGCGAGGGAGCCTACGAGCAGTACTTC.

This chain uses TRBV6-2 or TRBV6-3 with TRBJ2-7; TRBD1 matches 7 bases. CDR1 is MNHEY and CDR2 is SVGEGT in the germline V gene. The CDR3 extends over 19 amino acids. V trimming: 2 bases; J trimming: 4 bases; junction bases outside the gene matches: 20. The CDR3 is CASSYTANGTATINYEQYF. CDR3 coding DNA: TGTGCCAGCAGTTACACGGCGAATGGGACAGCGACGATCAATTACGAGCAGTACTTC.